What follows are 7 T cell receptor beta chains derived from one specimen sequenced in a study of low-dose radiotherapy and immunotherapy resistance in tumors. Alpha- and beta-chain coverage of first-strand cDNA came from TRAV- and TRBV-specific primers. TCR amplification used roughly 21 PCR cycles, a constant-region primer and a V-primer adapter. Via MiXCR, TCRdb re-called the reads, giving one row per CDR3 protein. This sample has some 10,000 distinct CDR3 sequences; 40% to 55% occur once, and the top ten carry about 5.4%. The receptor source for this set is a human donor with advanced metastatic prostate, ovarian, gallbladder or colorectal cancer (not recorded which). This table probably holds off-target reads from a library built for another chain.

This clonotype was observed a few times. V is TRBV5-5 and J is TRBJ1-5; D call uncertain. The CDR3 runs 12 residues. Between the trimmed V and J ends, which lost 3 bases and 4 bases, there was a span of 5 bases. CDR1 SGHKS and CDR2 YYEKEE come from the germline V gene (reference sequence). CDR3 coding DNA: TGTGCCAGCAGCTGGGGTAATCAGCCCCAGCATTTT. Residues: CASSWGNQPQHF. The whole variable domain, filled in from reference TRBV5-5 and TRBJ1-5, reads DAGVTQSPTHLIKTRGQQVTLRCSPISGHKSVSWYQQVLGQGPQFIFQYYEKEERGRGNFPDRFSARQFPNYSSELNVNALLLGDSALYLCASSWGNQPQHFGDGTRLSIL.

The chain joins TRBV7-2 to TRBJ1-5; D remains ambiguous. V lost 1 base to trimming and J lost 4 bases, with 5 bases between them. Germline V lookup: CDR1 SGHTA, CDR2 FQGNSA. This CDR3 is built from 13 residues. CDR3 coding DNA: TGTGCCAGCAGCTTAGGACTTAATCAGCCCCAGCATTTT. Translated: CASSLGLNQPQHF.

This clonotype was detected only once. V usage is TRBV20-1 and J usage is TRBJ2-3; 7 bases map to TRBD1. Trimming removed 6 bases from V and 9 bases from J; junction bases left unmatched: 12. There are 13 residues in the CDR3. Germline values: CDR1 DFQATT, CDR2 SNEGSKA (reference sequence). The CDR3, as DNA: TGCAGTGCCATATCTGAGGGGGCGGAAACGCAGTATTTT. Translation gives CSAISEGAETQYF.

CDR3 in amino acids: CASSSEDRPNTIYF. CDR3 in DNA: TGTGCCAGCAGCTCAGAGGACAGGCCAAACACCATATATTTT. This chain uses TRBV28 with TRBJ1-3; TRBD1 aligns across 7 bases. This CDR3 is 14 amino acids long. The germline CDR1 and CDR2 sequences are MDHEN and SYDVKM. The V gene end was trimmed by 6 bases and the J gene end by 6 bases; junction bases not matched to a gene: 8.

The chain recombines TRBV7-2 with TRBJ1-5; maybe TRBD1 (5 bases). The CDR3 extends over 15 amino acids. Between the trimmed V and J ends, which lost 5 bases and 3 bases, there was a span of 14 bases. Germline V gene sequence: CDR1 SGHTA, CDR2 FQGNSA. The CDR3, as DNA: TGTGCCAGCAGCAGCGGAGGGGCACACAATCAGCCCCAGCATTTT. It codes for CASSSGGAHNQPQHF.

The chain is built from TRBV27 and TRBJ2-3; D remains ambiguous. CDR1 and CDR2 from the germline V gene are MNHEY and SMNVEV (reference sequence). This CDR3 spans 10 amino acids. V lost 10 bases, J lost 2 bases, and 4 bases lay in between. The CDR3 reads CAIITDTQYF. CDR3 nucleotide sequence: TGTGCCATCATCACAGATACGCAGTATTTT.

Judged by abundance, this clonotype is large. The chain has TRBV19 and TRBJ2-5, with 7 bases aligning to TRBD2. V lost 3 bases, J lost 5 bases, and 3 bases stayed unmatched. CDR3 length: 13 residues. Germline V gene data show CDR1 as LNHDA and CDR2 as SQIVND (reference sequence). This CDR3 is CASSMTSRETQYF. The CDR3 DNA reads as TGTGCCAGTAGTATGACTAGCCGGGAGACCCAGTACTTC.